The sequence of this T cell receptor (beta chain) was determined in a study of T-cell memory formation after mild COVID-19. Whole-study context: TCR clusters were largely donor specific. Study conclusions and caveats: In pre-infection memory, a portion of responding clones appeared, which suggested that cross-reactive memory joined. CD4+ clones that contracted lay mainly in CM and EM; CD8+ ones lay in EMRA.

TCRdb analysed the 5' RACE reads with MiXCR anew, one entry per CDR3 protein. The sample lists 450,000 or so distinct CDR3 sequences, roughly 25% seen once, with approximately 12% in the top ten. This clonotype turned up a few times. Its antigen is as yet unknown. Sequenced: PBMCs or a T cell subset sorted from them (not recorded which). This TCR derives from an adult woman who had mild COVID-19 (a few samples of this study predate the infection). Cell type and time point are not known.

The CDR3 DNA reads TGTGCCAGCAGAAATACAGGGAGCGGGATCGGGACCCAGTACTTC. Amino acids: CASRNTGSGIGTQYF. This chain uses TRBV14 with TRBJ2-5; D is possibly TRBD2 (7 bases). CDR3 length: 15 amino acids. V dropped 6 bases and J dropped 7 bases, with 21 bases sitting between them. Germline V gene sequence: CDR1 SGHDN, CDR2 FVKESK.